Listed below are T cell receptor beta chains from one sample, sequenced in a study of cytomegalovirus exposure and HLA in healthy donors. Only in-frame clones appear in the TCRdb table, and some are missing; sequencing was by immunoSEQ multiplex PCR. The sample lists some 140,000 clones, approximately 80% occurring once. Sequenced: PBMCs. The receptors come from a woman aged 40 to 55 in good health and CMV-seropositive. Each CDR3 is given with its conserved first and last residue. The D gene is left open where the match is weak. Clone sizes are given selectively: once, few, many, or a class where the clone is expanded.

abundance	j_gene	v_gene	d_gene	CDR3nt	CDR3aa
-	TRBJ2-1	TRBV13	-	TGTGCCAGCAGCACAACCGGGACTGCAAACAATGAGCAGTTCTTC	CASSTTGTANNEQFF
-	TRBJ2-7	TRBV6-1	TRBD2	TGTGCCAGCAGTGTTGGGGGGGATGGAGAGCAGTACTTC	CASSVGGDGEQYF
-	TRBJ1-1	TRBV28	-	TGTGCCAGCAGTACCAACCGAGGGACATTCGGTGGCACTGAAGCTTTCTTT	CASSTNRGTFGGTEAFF
-	TRBJ2-1	TRBV7-6	TRBD2	TGTGCCAGCAGCTTAACCATAGCGGGAGGGGTAAATAAGCAGTTCTTC	CASSLTIAGGVNKQFF
-	TRBJ2-1	TRBV9	TRBD2	TGTGCCAGCAGTGCGACTAGCGGGCAATACAATGAGCAGTTCTTC	CASSATSGQYNEQFF
-	TRBJ2-3	TRBV1	-	TGCACCAGCAGCCCCAATCGGACTAGCGGGAATGGCACAGATACGCAGTATTTT	CTSSPNRTSGNGTDTQYF
once	TRBJ1-2	TRBV4-1	-	TGCGCCAGTTCGTGGGACATGGACTATGGCTACACCTTC	CASSWDMDYGYTF
few	TRBJ2-7	TRBV4-1	TRBD1	TGCGCCAGCAGCCAAGACCGGACAGGCTACGAGCAGTACTTC	CASSQDRTGYEQYF
few	TRBJ2-1	TRBV5-1	-	TGCGCCAGCAGCCTACTGGGCCCCGGGGACTACAATGAGCAGTTCTTC	CASSLLGPGDYNEQFF
-	TRBJ1-3	TRBV14	-	TGTGCCAGCAGCCACCCCCGAGGGGCAGGGGCCGGAAACACCATATATTTT	CASSHPRGAGAGNTIYF
-	TRBJ1-1	TRBV5-1	-	TGCGCCAGCAGCCAGGTCGGGGGCACTGAAGCTTTCTTT	CASSQVGGTEAFF
-	TRBJ2-7	TRBV29-1	TRBD2	TGCAGCGTTGAAGGAGGGGGCGGGAGGGCCAGGGAGCAGTACTTC	CSVEGGGGRAREQYF
-	TRBJ2-7	TRBV6-5	TRBD1	TGTGCCAGCAGTCAACAAAGACAGGGAGCCTACGAGCAGTACTTC	CASSQQRQGAYEQYF
few	TRBJ2-7	TRBV6-5	TRBD2	TGTGCCAGCAGCCAAGGCGCTAGCGGGGGCGAGCAGTACTTC	CASSQGASGGEQYF
few	TRBJ2-1	TRBV29-1	TRBD2	TGCAGCGTTCGTCGAGGACTAGCTGGCTCCTACAATGAGCAGTTCTTC	CSVRRGLAGSYNEQFF
few	TRBJ2-7	TRBV6-6	-	TGTGCCAGCAGGGGGCCTTCCTACGAGCAGTACTTC	CASRGPSYEQYF
-	TRBJ2-2	TRBV13	-	TGTGCCAGCAGCTTAGGCCTCCCGAACACCGGGGAGCTGTTTTTT	CASSLGLPNTGELFF
-	TRBJ2-1	TRBV27	-	TGTGCCAGCAGTCCCAAACTAGTTAGCGCATACAATGAGCAGTTCTTC	CASSPKLVSAYNEQFF
medium-sized	TRBJ2-1	TRBV14	TRBD1	TGTGCCAGCAGCCAGGTTCCGGGACAGGGGGACAATGAGCAGTTCTTC	CASSQVPGQGDNEQFF
-	TRBJ2-3	TRBV7-7	-	TGTGCTAGCAGCTTCGGGTTTGGCACAGATACGCAGTATTTT	CASSFGFGTDTQYF
-	TRBJ1-1	TRBV10-3	TRBD1	TGTGCCCTTAACAAAAAGGACAGGGGATTCGCTGAAGCTTTCTTT	CALNKKDRGFAEAFF
-	TRBJ1-5	TRBV10-3	-	TGTGCCATCAGTGAGTCTGGCCATAGCAATCAGCCCCAGCATTTT	CAISESGHSNQPQHF
-	TRBJ2-7	TRBV19	TRBD2	TGTGCCAGTAGTCGAAACAGCGGGACTCCCTACGAGCAGTACTTC	CASSRNSGTPYEQYF
-	TRBJ2-1	TRBV18	-	TGTGCCAGCTCGCCCGATATCGGGACTCCGAATGAGCAGTTCTTC	CASSPDIGTPNEQFF
-	TRBJ2-7	TRBV7-9	-	TGTGCCAGCAGCTTAGGGGCGGGGCCGAGCTCCTACGAGCAGTACTTC	CASSLGAGPSSYEQYF
-	TRBJ2-1	TRBV2	TRBD2	TGTGCCAGCACCCAAAGGGAGCACATTATACCGGGACTAGGGTACGATGAGCAGTTCTTC	CASTQREHIIPGLGYDEQFF
-	TRBJ2-1	TRBV5-1	TRBD2	TGCGCCAGCAGCAGGTTAGCGGGACCTTCCTACAATGAGCAGTTCTTC	CASSRLAGPSYNEQFF
-	TRBJ2-5	TRBV30	TRBD2	TGTGCCTGGAGCGCCGAAAGCGGGAGGCTCATAGAGACCCAGTACTTC	CAWSAESGRLIETQYF
-	TRBJ1-3	TRBV18	-	TGTGCCAGCTCGCTCGGGTCGGCGGACACCATATATTTT	CASSLGSADTIYF
-	TRBJ2-7	TRBV27	TRBD2	TGTGCCAGCAAGGTCGGGGGAGGGCCGGGGGAGCAGTACTTC	CASKVGGGPGEQYF
-	TRBJ2-7	TRBV19	TRBD2	TGTGCCAGTAGTTGGGGCGGGCGGGAGAGTTACGAGCAGTACTTC	CASSWGGRESYEQYF
few	TRBJ2-1	TRBV4-1	TRBD2	TGCGCCAGCAGCCAGAGGTCTAGCGGGACCAATGAGCAGTTCTTC	CASSQRSSGTNEQFF
-	TRBJ2-2	TRBV2	-	TGTGCCAGCAGCGCCGGGACAACGAACACCGGGGAGCTGTTTTTT	CASSAGTTNTGELFF
-	TRBJ1-2	TRBV27	TRBD1	TGTGCCAGCAGCGTAAGACAGGCAGGGGGGGGCTACACCTTC	CASSVRQAGGGYTF
-	TRBJ2-1	TRBV19	TRBD2	TGTGCCAGTAGCTCTAGCGGGACCCTCTCCTACAATGAGCAGTTCTTC	CASSSSGTLSYNEQFF
-	TRBJ1-2	TRBV29-1	-	TGCAGCGTTGAAGGTTCGACAGGAGACTATGGCTACACCTTC	CSVEGSTGDYGYTF
-	TRBJ2-3	TRBV6-5	TRBD2	TGTGCCAGCAGTTACACGAGCGGGAGGACAGATACGCAGTATTTT	CASSYTSGRTDTQYF
-	TRBJ1-5	TRBV5-1	-	TGCGCCAGCAGCTTCCTATTCGATCAGCCCCAGCATTTT	CASSFLFDQPQHF
-	TRBJ2-1	TRBV18	TRBD2	TGTGCCAGCTCACCCACTAGCGGAAGCTCCTACAATGAGCAGTTCTTC	CASSPTSGSSYNEQFF
-	TRBJ2-1	TRBV29-1	-	TGCAGCGTTGAATTAACTTACCCTAGCTCCTACAATGAGCAGTTCTTC	CSVELTYPSSYNEQFF
-	TRBJ2-7	TRBV23-1	-	TGCGCCAGCAGTCAAAATCCAGGTACCTACGAGCAGTACTTC	CASSQNPGTYEQYF
-	TRBJ2-1	TRBV7-8	-	TGTGCCAGCAGCTTCATAGCGGTTCGGGCCCCCCTGACTTCCTACAATGAGCAGTTCTTC	CASSFIAVRAPLTSYNEQFF
once	TRBJ2-1	TRBV29-1	TRBD2	TGCAGCGTGGAACCGGGACTAGCGGTTAACAATGAGCAGTTCTTC	CSVEPGLAVNNEQFF
-	TRBJ2-1	TRBV18	TRBD2	TGTGCCAGCTCACCCGGACTAGCGGGAGAAGGTGAGCAGTTCTTC	CASSPGLAGEGEQFF
-	TRBJ2-1	TRBV7-3	-	TGTGCCAGCAGCTTAGCGGGAACGTACAATGAGCAGTTCTTC	CASSLAGTYNEQFF
-	TRBJ2-7	TRBV2	TRBD1	TGTGCCAGCAGGACAGGGGGGGACTACGAGCAGTACTTC	CASRTGGDYEQYF
-	TRBJ2-5	TRBV7-9	-	TGTGCCAGCAGCTGGGTGGGTAGCCGGGAGACCCAGTACTTC	CASSWVGSRETQYF
few	TRBJ2-4	TRBV7-9	TRBD1	TGTGCCAGCAGCCCCGGGACAGGACAAAACATTCAGTACTTC	CASSPGTGQNIQYF
-	TRBJ2-7	TRBV7-2	-	TGTGCCAGCAGCTCTAACAGCTACGAGCAGTACTTC	CASSSNSYEQYF
-	TRBJ1-1	TRBV10-2	-	TGCGCCAGCCAGTCTTTGATGAACACTGAAGCTTTCTTT	CASQSLMNTEAFF
-	TRBJ2-7	TRBV11-2	-	TGTGCCAGCAGCCACACCTACGAGCAGTACTTC	CASSHTYEQYF
-	TRBJ2-5	TRBV10-3	TRBD1	TGTGCCATCAGGGGACAGGGTCAAGAGACCCAGTACTTC	CAIRGQGQETQYF
-	TRBJ1-4	TRBV19	-	TGTGCCAGTAGTCTTGCACAGAGTCCAACTAATGAAAAACTGTTTTTT	CASSLAQSPTNEKLFF
-	TRBJ2-1	TRBV13	-	TGTGCCAGCAGTTCCTACGGGGGTGGGAATGAGCAGTTCTTC	CASSSYGGGNEQFF
-	TRBJ1-1	TRBV28	TRBD1	TGTGCCAGCAGTCCCCCCCCTCGGTGGACAGGGCAGAGCACTGAAGCTTTCTTT	CASSPPPRWTGQSTEAFF
-	TRBJ2-1	TRBV2	TRBD2	TGTGCCATGAATGTGGGGGAGGGAAACAATGAGCAGTTCTTC	CAMNVGEGNNEQFF
-	TRBJ1-5	TRBV27	TRBD1	TGTGCCAGCAGTGGCGGACAGGGGGCGCGAAATCAGCCCCAGCATTTT	CASSGGQGARNQPQHF
-	TRBJ1-1	TRBV9	-	TGTGCCAGTAGGCGGACTGAAGCTTTCTTT	CASRRTEAFF
-	TRBJ1-2	TRBV28	TRBD1	TGTGCCAGCAGGCTGGACAGGGGGGGGGTTTATGGCTACACCTTC	CASRLDRGGVYGYTF